These 16 T cell receptor beta chains share one sample of origin, sequenced in a study of T-cell memory formation after mild COVID-19. TCRdb ran MiXCR on the 5' RACE reads and lists one entry per CDR3 protein. The sample consists of under 700,000 distinct CDR3 sequences, roughly 20% of them appearing once. Sequenced input: PBMCs or a T cell subset sorted from them (not recorded which). Every receptor here comes from an adult woman who had mild COVID-19 (a few samples of this study predate the infection). Cell type and time point are not known.

The V and J genes are TRBV5-1 and TRBJ1-2; no definite D call. Trimming stripped 4 bases from V and 3 bases from J, with 10 bases between. The germline gives CDR1 SGHRS, CDR2 YFSETQ. This CDR3 is 13 amino acids long. CDR3 loop: CASSLGSDYGYTF. As DNA, the CDR3 is TGCGCCAGCAGCCTCGGGAGTGACTATGGCTACACCTTC.

This clonotype occurred a few times. This chain uses TRBV9 with TRBJ2-5, with no clear D. CDR1 and CDR2 (germline): SGDLS, YYNGEE. The CDR3 has 15 residues. Deletions cut 1 base from V and 5 bases from J, with 15 bases between. The CDR3 DNA follows: TGTGCCAGCAGCGTATGGAACGGGTTAGGGGAGACCCAGTACTTC. Its protein is CASSVWNGLGETQYF.

This rearrangement joins TRBV7-2 to TRBJ2-1, with no clear D. Germline V gene lookup returns CDR1 SGHTA and CDR2 FQGNSA. The ends were cut back, 1 base at V and 1 base at J, with 14 bases in the middle. The CDR3 consists of 17 residues. CDR3 sequence reads: CASSLDIVSFSYNEQFF. The CDR3 DNA sequence: TGTGCCAGCAGCTTAGATATCGTCTCCTTTTCCTACAATGAGCAGTTCTTC.

This clonotype appeared a few times. This rearrangement joins TRBV6-1 to TRBJ2-1; 7 bases align to TRBD1. The V and J ends lost 7 bases and 4 bases, in that order; junction bases with no gene match: 13. CDR3 size: 16 residues. Germline V lookup: CDR1 MNHNS, CDR2 SASEGT. The CDR3 reads CASIFDRDRPYNEQFF. DNA for the CDR3: TGTGCCAGCATCTTCGACCGGGACAGACCATACAATGAGCAGTTCTTC.

The chain recombines TRBV7-6 with TRBJ1-3; D is uncertain. CDR1 SGHVS and CDR2 FNYEAQ come from the germline V gene. Between the trimmed V and J ends, which lost 1 base and 4 bases, there was a span of 14 bases. The CDR3 sequence is 16 residues long. CDR3 sequence (DNA): TGTGCCAGCAGCTTAGGAATGTCAAACTTGGGAAACACCATATATTTT. It is translated as CASSLGMSNLGNTIYF.

This clonotype came up a few times. The V and J genes are TRBV24-1 and TRBJ2-1, with D maybe TRBD2 (5 bases). The CDR3 sequence is 16 residues long. With 1 base removed from V and 2 bases from J, the gap between germline ends came to 11 bases. Per the germline V gene, CDR1 is KGHDR and CDR2 is SFDVKD. CDR3 nucleotides: TGTGCCACCAGTGATTTAGACGGGGTCGCCTACAATGAGCAGTTCTTC. Protein product: CATSDLDGVAYNEQFF.

This clonotype was seen only a few times. This rearrangement joins TRBV14 to TRBJ2-2; D is undetermined. The CDR3 contains 14 residues. V was cut by 2 bases and J by 3 bases, with 7 bases left in between. Germline loops: CDR1 SGHDN, CDR2 FVKESK. CDR3 residues: CASSQPQYTGELFF. For the CDR3, the DNA is TGTGCCAGCAGCCAACCCCAGTACACCGGGGAGCTGTTTTTT.

The chain recombines TRBV7-2 with TRBJ1-5; 7 nucleotides agree with TRBD1. V dropped 5 bases and J dropped 5; count of bases not matched to a gene: 6. The germline CDR1 and CDR2 sequences are SGHTA and FQGNSA. This CDR3 has 14 residues. CDR3 amino acids: CASSMRQGDQPQHF. The CDR3 DNA is TGTGCCAGCAGCATGCGACAGGGAGATCAGCCCCAGCATTTT.

The chain joins TRBV5-6 to TRBJ2-7; D is unclear. V lost 1 base and J lost 0, with 11 bases in between. This CDR3 region has 15 residues. Germline assignment: CDR1 SGHDT and CDR2 YYEEEE. In DNA, the CDR3 is TGTGCCAGCAGCTTGTCACTGCGTTACTCCTACGAGCAGTACTTC. Translating it yields CASSLSLRYSYEQYF.

J is TRBJ2-1 and V is TRBV4-1; 8 bases match TRBD2. J lost 0 bases, V lost 4 bases, and 17 bases had no gene match. This CDR3 contains 20 residues. In germline, CDR1 is MGHRA, CDR2 YSYEKL. DNA for the CDR3: TGCGCCAGCAGCCCCCGGGAAGGAGCCTCGGGACTAGGCTCCTACAATGAGCAGTTCTTC. As protein: CASSPREGASGLGSYNEQFF.

This clonotype was seen at least ten times. The chain is built from TRBV9 and TRBJ2-2, with D perhaps assigned TRBD1 or TRBD2 (5 bases each). Trimming took off 7 bases at V and 4 bases at J, with 11 bases between the two ends. The CDR3 spans 13 residues. Germline CDR1 and CDR2: SGDLS and YYNGEE. The chain's CDR3 is CASSVGTTGELFF. CDR3 nucleotides: TGTGCCAGCTCAGTGGGGACCACCGGGGAGCTGTTTTTT.

This chain's CDR3 is CAWSAMGEQFF. DNA of the CDR3: TGTGCCTGGAGTGCAATGGGTGAGCAGTTCTTC. The chain uses TRBV30 and TRBJ2-1; D remains unclear. Trimming removed 1 base at V and 9 bases at J, with 7 bases between. Per germline, CDR1 GTSNPN and CDR2 SVGIG (reference sequence). The CDR3 covers 11 residues.

The CDR3 nucleotides are TGTGCCAGCAGCTTACGTACTACAGCCTTTAGATTAGGCACAGATACGCAGTATTTT. This codes for CASSLRTTAFRLGTDTQYF. The chain uses TRBV11-2 and TRBJ2-3; D not resolved. Germline CDR1 and CDR2: SGHAT and FQNNGV. The ends were cut back, 2 bases at V and 1 base at J, with 22 bases in the middle. CDR3 size: 19 residues.

The gene calls are TRBV6-2 or TRBV6-3 and TRBJ2-7, with D possibly being TRBD1 or TRBD2 (5 bases each). The CDR3 runs to 14 residues. The V end was cut by 2 bases, the J end by 6 bases, with 14 bases between. Germline values: CDR1 MNHEY, CDR2 SVGEGT. CDR3 bases: TGTGCCAGCAGTTACAGAGCGGAGAGGGGCGAGCAGTACTTC. This translates into CASSYRAERGEQYF.

This clonotype was found many times. The CDR3 bases are TGCAGTGCGCACAGACTAGGAGGGTCCTACAATGAGCAGTTCTTC. It is translated as CSAHRLGGSYNEQFF. The chain carries TRBV20-1 and TRBJ2-1, with D perhaps TRBD2 (6 bases). This CDR3 has 15 residues. CDR1 is DFQATT, CDR2 SNEGSKA, per germline (reference sequence). V lost 6 bases, J lost 1 base, and 16 bases lay in between.

This clonotype appeared a single time. The V and J genes are TRBV5-1 and TRBJ2-1, with TRBD2 identical over 7 bases. Trimming removed 4 bases from V and 12 bases from J; junction bases left unmatched: 10. The CDR3 totals 13 residues. The V gene's germline CDR1 is SGHRS and CDR2 YFSETQ. In nucleotides, the CDR3 is TGCGCCAGCAGCCGGGGGGAGGGGAACCGGCAGTTCTTC. Translation gives CASSRGEGNRQFF.